The rows below give T cell receptor beta chains drawn from one sample of a study of T cells in Graves' hyperthyroidism and ophthalmopathy. In TCRdb, the multiplex PCR reads were re-called with MiXCR into one record per CDR3 protein. The data contain about 620,000 distinct CDR3 sequences, roughly 15% of them seen just once; the ten biggest clones take up 3.8%. The sequenced sample consisted of blood. These receptors originate from a woman aged 25 to 39 with Graves' hyperthyroidism. Both conserved end residues are part of each CDR3. D genes are given only for firm matches. Part of the rows lack a size; the others show once, few, many or a class for expanded clones.

CDR3,DNA,V,J,D,size,length
CASSFTGVIYGYTF,TGTGCCAGCAGCTTCACAGGGGTTATCTATGGCTACACCTTC,TRBV7-2,TRBJ1-2,TRBD1,many,14
CASRKIDRPWQETQYF,TGTGCCAGCAGAAAAATTGACAGGCCCTGGCAAGAGACCCAGTACTTC,TRBV27,TRBJ2-5,-,many,16
CASSQVNPGLAANTGELFF,TGTGCCAGCAGCCAAGTAAATCCCGGACTAGCGGCGAACACCGGGGAGCTGTTTTTT,TRBV3-1,TRBJ2-2,TRBD2,few,19
CASSRRGRVKVGYTF,TGTGCCAGCAGTCGCAGGGGGCGGGTGAAAGTGGGCTACACCTTC,TRBV28,TRBJ1-2,TRBD1,once,15
CASSLRRSDEQYF,TGTGCCAGCAGCTTACGACGATCAGACGAGCAGTACTTC,TRBV7-9,TRBJ2-7,-,few,13
CASGGDDTDTQYF,TGTGCCAGCGGCGGGGACGACACAGATACGCAGTATTTT,TRBV6-1,TRBJ2-3,-,many,13
CASSSQDYAHYNEQFF,TGTGCCAGCAGCTCCCAAGACTACGCCCATTACAATGAGCAGTTCTTC,TRBV7-8,TRBJ2-1,-,many,16
CASSIRFVGEQFF,TGTGCCAGTAGTATAAGGTTTGTGGGTGAGCAGTTCTTC,TRBV19,TRBJ2-1,-,-,13
CASSQSKTGPTGELFF,TGTGCCAGCAGCCAATCCAAGACAGGGCCCACCGGGGAGCTGTTTTTT,TRBV14,TRBJ2-2,TRBD1,few,16
CASSIVGQNTGELFF,TGTGCCAGTAGTATAGTGGGACAGAACACCGGGGAGCTGTTTTTT,TRBV19,TRBJ2-2,-,-,15
CASSINVQPQHF,TGTGCCAGTAGTATTAACGTTCAGCCCCAGCATTTT,TRBV19,TRBJ1-5,-,-,12
CASSITSGEQFF,TGTGCCAGCAGCATCACTAGCGGGGAGCAGTTCTTC,TRBV13,TRBJ2-1,TRBD2,many,12
CASSLDFRTGELFF,TGTGCCAGCAGCTTAGATTTCAGGACGGGGGAGCTGTTTTTT,TRBV11-2,TRBJ2-2,-,many,14
CASSTGTREETQYF,TGTGCCAGCAGCACCGGGACTAGGGAAGAGACCCAGTACTTC,TRBV5-4,TRBJ2-5,TRBD2,-,14
CASSVAPGTSGGRTHEQYF,TGTGCCAGCAGCGTCGCCCCCGGGACTAGCGGGGGAAGGACCCACGAGCAGTACTTC,TRBV9,TRBJ2-7,TRBD2,-,19
CASSDMSSYNEQFF,TGTGCCAGCAGTGACATGAGCTCCTACAATGAGCAGTTCTTC,TRBV2,TRBJ2-1,-,many,14
CASSLAFGQETQYF,TGTGCCAGCAGCTTAGCGTTTGGCCAAGAGACCCAGTACTTC,TRBV7-2,TRBJ2-5,-,few,14
CASSQDVQGGSPLHF,TGTGCCAGCAGCCAAGATGTTCAGGGAGGATCACCCCTCCACTTT,TRBV4-2,TRBJ1-6,-,-,15
CASSQGVYTNTGELFF,TGTGCCAGCAGCCAAGGGGTGTATACGAACACCGGGGAGCTGTTTTTT,TRBV7-2,TRBJ2-2,-,many,16
CSVEGGVGYGYTF,TGCAGCGTTGAGGGGGGGGTAGGCTATGGCTACACCTTC,TRBV29-1,TRBJ1-2,-,few,13
CASSYGGTTGWNEQFF,TGTGCCAGCAGTTACGGAGGCACCACAGGGTGGAATGAGCAGTTCTTC,TRBV6-2/TRBV6-3,TRBJ2-1,-,many,16
CASSFHLGRVNTEAFF,TGTGCCAGCAGTTTCCACCTAGGCAGGGTTAACACTGAAGCTTTCTTT,TRBV27,TRBJ1-1,-,-,16
CASSAIAGGPDTQYF,TGTGCCAGCAGTGCGATAGCGGGAGGGCCAGATACGCAGTATTTT,TRBV6-1,TRBJ2-3,TRBD2,many,15
CASSGDDRYNEQFF,TGTGCCAGCAGTGGAGATGACAGGTACAATGAGCAGTTCTTC,TRBV6-1,TRBJ2-1,-,many,14
CASSQGPDSTDTQYF,TGTGCCAGCAGCCAAGGGCCGGATAGCACAGATACGCAGTATTTT,TRBV4-2,TRBJ2-3,-,-,15
CASSPDRVETQYF,TGCGCCAGCAGCCCCGACAGGGTTGAGACCCAGTACTTC,TRBV10-1,TRBJ2-5,TRBD1,few,13
CASSPPGSPYEQYF,TGTGCCAGCTCGCCACCGGGGAGTCCCTACGAGCAGTACTTC,TRBV18,TRBJ2-7,-,few,14
CASSWSASGSYNEQFF,TGCGCCAGCAGCTGGTCGGCTAGCGGGAGCTACAATGAGCAGTTCTTC,TRBV5-1,TRBJ2-1,TRBD2,few,16
CASSVRSRSGHPQETQYF,TGTGCCAGCAGCGTTAGGAGTCGCTCGGGACACCCACAAGAGACCCAGTACTTC,TRBV11-2,TRBJ2-5,-,few,18
CASHHGDREKEKLFF,TGTGCCAGCCATCACGGGGACAGGGAAAAGGAAAAACTGTTTTTT,TRBV28,TRBJ1-4,TRBD1,-,15
CATSNAGLAKNIQYF,TGTGCCACCAGCAATGCGGGGCTAGCCAAAAACATTCAGTACTTC,TRBV15,TRBJ2-4,-,-,15
CASSRGGPYNEQFF,TGTGCCAGCAGCAGAGGGGGGCCTTACAATGAGCAGTTCTTC,TRBV5-6,TRBJ2-1,-,many,14
CSARRSAGGDQPQHF,TGCAGTGCTAGAAGGTCGGCAGGGGGGGATCAGCCCCAGCATTTT,TRBV20-1,TRBJ1-5,TRBD1,many,15
CSAETSLNNEQFF,TGCAGTGCAGAGACTAGCCTGAACAATGAGCAGTTCTTC,TRBV20-1,TRBJ2-1,TRBD2,many,13
CASSSPLPLAGTTGELFF,TGTGCCAGCAGTTCCCCCCTTCCTCTAGCGGGTACCACCGGGGAGCTGTTTTTT,TRBV28,TRBJ2-2,TRBD2,-,18
CASSEVGGKGQTQYF,TGTGCCAGCAGTGAAGTCGGCGGGAAGGGCCAAACGCAGTATTTT,TRBV6-1,TRBJ2-3,-,few,15
CASSLGGLFAEQYF,TGTGCCAGCAGCTTAGGTGGGTTGTTCGCCGAGCAGTACTTC,TRBV5-6,TRBJ2-7,-,-,14
CASSYYIPGEQFF,TGTGCCAGCAGTTACTATATCCCGGGTGAGCAGTTCTTC,TRBV6-2/TRBV6-3,TRBJ2-1,-,-,13
CASSGLAGEDTQYF,TGTGCCAGCAGTGGCCTGGCCGGGGAAGATACGCAGTATTTT,TRBV27,TRBJ2-3,-,many,14
CASTRALTSTDTQYF,TGTGCCAGCACTCGGGCGCTTACTAGCACAGATACGCAGTATTTT,TRBV18,TRBJ2-3,-,-,15
CASQPGRGKNTEAFF,TGTGCCAGTCAGCCCGGAAGGGGAAAGAACACTGAAGCTTTCTTT,TRBV19,TRBJ1-1,-,-,15
CASAGLAAYNEQFF,TGTGCCAGCGCGGGACTAGCGGCCTACAATGAGCAGTTCTTC,TRBV28,TRBJ2-1,TRBD2,few,14
CASSYSGLAGGDEQFF,TGTGCCAGCAGTTACTCCGGACTAGCGGGAGGGGATGAGCAGTTCTTC,TRBV6-5,TRBJ2-1,TRBD2,many,16
CASSFRDRGLTGELFF,TGTGCCAGCAGTTTCCGGGACAGGGGCTTGACCGGGGAGCTGTTTTTT,TRBV12-3/TRBV12-4,TRBJ2-2,TRBD1,-,16
CASSLGGTAKNGEQFF,TGTGCCAGCAGTTTGGGTGGGACTGCTAAGAATGGTGAGCAGTTCTTC,TRBV12-3/TRBV12-4,TRBJ2-1,-,many,16
CASSQVGSASSGQQYF,TGTGCCAGCAGCCAAGTCGGGTCAGCGAGTAGCGGTCAGCAGTACTTC,TRBV3-1,TRBJ2-7,-,many,16